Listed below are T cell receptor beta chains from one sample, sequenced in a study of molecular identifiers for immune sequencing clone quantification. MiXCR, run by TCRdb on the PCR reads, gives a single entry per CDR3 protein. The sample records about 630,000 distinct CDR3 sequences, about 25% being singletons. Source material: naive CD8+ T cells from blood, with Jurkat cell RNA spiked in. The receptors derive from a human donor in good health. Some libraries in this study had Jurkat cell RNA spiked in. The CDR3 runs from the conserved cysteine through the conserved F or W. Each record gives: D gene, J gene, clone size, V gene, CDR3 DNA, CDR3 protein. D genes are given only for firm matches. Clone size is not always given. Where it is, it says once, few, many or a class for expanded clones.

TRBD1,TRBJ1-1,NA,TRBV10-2,TGCGCCAGCACGGACAGGAGCACTGAAGCTTTCTTT,CASTDRSTEAFF
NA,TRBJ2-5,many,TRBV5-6,TGTGCCAGCAGCTTGATGCCAGGGCCCCTCCAAGAGACCCAGTACTTC,CASSLMPGPLQETQYF
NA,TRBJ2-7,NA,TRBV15,TGTGCCACCAGCAGGGACCGTGGTCCGGGCGAGCAGTACTTC,CATSRDRGPGEQYF
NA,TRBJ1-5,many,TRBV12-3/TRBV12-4,TGTGCCAGCAGCACCGGACGGTATAGCAATCAGCCCCAGCATTTT,CASSTGRYSNQPQHF
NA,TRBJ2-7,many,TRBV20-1,TGCAGTGCGAAGACTGCAACCTACGAGCAGTACTTC,CSAKTATYEQYF
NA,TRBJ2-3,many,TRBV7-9,TGTGCCAGCAGGGACGATCGGACGTTCCCAGATACGCAGTATTTT,CASRDDRTFPDTQYF
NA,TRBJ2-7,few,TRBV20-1,TGCAGTGCTAGTGGACCTTTACAAGGCTACGAGCAGTACTTC,CSASGPLQGYEQYF
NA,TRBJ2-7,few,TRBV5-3,TGTGCCAGAAGCCCGAGACAGGCCTACTTCTACGAGCAGTACTTC,CARSPRQAYFYEQYF
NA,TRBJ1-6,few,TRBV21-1,TGTGCCAGCAGCAAAGCGGGTCTTCTCAGGGTCTCCTATAATTCACCCCTCCACTTT,CASSKAGLLRVSYNSPLHF
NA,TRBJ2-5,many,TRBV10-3,TGTGCCATCAGTGAATCTTTAGAGAGGGACCAGTACTTC,CAISESLERDQYF
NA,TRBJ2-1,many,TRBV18,TGTGCCAGCTCACCTGGGACACTCAAGGGCAATGAGCAGTTCTTC,CASSPGTLKGNEQFF
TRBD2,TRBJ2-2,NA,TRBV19,TGTGCCAGTAGTATAGTTCAGGGACTGGGGGCATGGACTAGCGACACCGGGGAGCTGTTTTTT,CASSIVQGLGAWTSDTGELFF
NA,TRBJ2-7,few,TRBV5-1,TGCGCCAGCAGCCCCTATCTAGATTCCCACGAGCAGTACTTC,CASSPYLDSHEQYF
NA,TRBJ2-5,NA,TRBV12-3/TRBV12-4,TGTGCCAGCAGTTTGAACCAGGGCTGGGTGACCCAGTACTTC,CASSLNQGWVTQYF
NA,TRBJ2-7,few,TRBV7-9,TGTGCCAGCGGCTTAACCGCCCATCTCTACGAGCAGTACTTC,CASGLTAHLYEQYF
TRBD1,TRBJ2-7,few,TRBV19,TGTGCCAGTAGTATAACCGGGACAGGGGTCGAGCAGTACTTC,CASSITGTGVEQYF
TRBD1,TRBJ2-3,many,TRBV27,TGTGCCAGCAGTCCAATATCAGGACAGGCTCACGATACGCAGTATTTT,CASSPISGQAHDTQYF
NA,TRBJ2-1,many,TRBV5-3,TGTGCCAGAAGCACCCGCCCCGCCGTCGGAGAGCAGTTCTTC,CARSTRPAVGEQFF
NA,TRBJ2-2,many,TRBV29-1,TGCAGCGTCGCGGGGCAGGGGGTTAACACCGGGGAGCTGTTTTTT,CSVAGQGVNTGELFF
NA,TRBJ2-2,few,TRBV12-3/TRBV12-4,TGTGCCAGCAGTTTCCACGAGCGGAACACCGGGGAGCTGTTTTTT,CASSFHERNTGELFF
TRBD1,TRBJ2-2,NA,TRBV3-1,TGTGCCAGCAGCCAGAGGGGGACAGGAACGAACACCGGGGAGCTGTTTTTT,CASSQRGTGTNTGELFF
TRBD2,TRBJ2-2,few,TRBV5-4,TGTGCCAGCACCCCCGGGGGGGCCGGGGAGCTGTTTTTT,CASTPGGAGELFF
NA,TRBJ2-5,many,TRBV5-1,TGCGCCAGCAGCGGATTACAGGGCTGGCAAGAGACCCAGTACTTC,CASSGLQGWQETQYF
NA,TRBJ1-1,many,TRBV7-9,TGTGCCAGCAGCTTACCTCCAACGAACACTGAAGCTTTCTTT,CASSLPPTNTEAFF
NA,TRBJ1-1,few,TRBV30,TGTGCCTGGAGTTGGGCCAACACTGAAGCTTTCTTT,CAWSWANTEAFF
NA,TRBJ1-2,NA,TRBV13,TGTGCCAGCAACGTGGAGGGAAAGCATGGCTACACCTTC,CASNVEGKHGYTF
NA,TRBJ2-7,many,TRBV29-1,TGCAGCGCCCTAACAGGGTACGCCTACGAGCAGTACTTC,CSALTGYAYEQYF
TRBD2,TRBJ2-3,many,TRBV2,TGTGCCAGCAGTGAAGGTTCCAGCGGGGGCACAGATACGCAGTATTTT,CASSEGSSGGTDTQYF
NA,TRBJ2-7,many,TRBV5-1,TGCGCCAGCAGTTACGACACACTCTCCTACGAGCAGTACTTC,CASSYDTLSYEQYF
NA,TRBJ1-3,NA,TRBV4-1,TGCGCCAGCAGCCAAGATCAGCGGGGAAACACCATATATTTT,CASSQDQRGNTIYF
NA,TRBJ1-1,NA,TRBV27,TGTGCCAGCAGTGCGCAAAGAGTGAACACTGAAGCTTTCTTT,CASSAQRVNTEAFF
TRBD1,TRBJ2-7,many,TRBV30,TGTGCCTGGGAAGGGACAGGGGAGCAGTACTTC,CAWEGTGEQYF
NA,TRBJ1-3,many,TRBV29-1,TGCAGCCCTCTAGTTGGAAACACCATATATTTT,CSPLVGNTIYF
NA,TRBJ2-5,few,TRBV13,TGTGCCAGCAGCTTCCAGGGGGGAACCCAGTACTTC,CASSFQGGTQYF
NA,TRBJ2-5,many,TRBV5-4,TGTGCCAGCAGCACTGGAGAGACCCAGTACTTC,CASSTGETQYF
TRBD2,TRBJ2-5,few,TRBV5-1,TGCGCCAGCAGCTTCCGACTAGCGGGGGGCCAAGAGACCCAGTACTTC,CASSFRLAGGQETQYF
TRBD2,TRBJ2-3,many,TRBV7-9,TGTGCCAGCGGCACCACACTCACAGCGGGGGAGACAGATACGCAGTATTTT,CASGTTLTAGETDTQYF
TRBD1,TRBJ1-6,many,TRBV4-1,TGCGCCAGCAGCCAAGGCGGGACAGATAATTCACCCCTCCACTTT,CASSQGGTDNSPLHF
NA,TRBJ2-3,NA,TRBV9,TGTGCCGGCAGCGTAGGCGGTCGCCCCGGAGACACGCAGTATTTT,CAGSVGGRPGDTQYF
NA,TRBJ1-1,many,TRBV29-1,TGCAGCGTTGGGGGGAGCTTGAACACTGAAGCTTTCTTT,CSVGGSLNTEAFF
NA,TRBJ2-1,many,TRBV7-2,TGTGCCAGCAGCTTCCACAGGGCTCTTAGCGTCACCACCTACAATGAGCAGTTCTTC,CASSFHRALSVTTYNEQFF
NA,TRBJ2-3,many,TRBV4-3,TGCGCCAGCAGCCCTTCAGGGACAACCCCTGATACGCAGTATTTT,CASSPSGTTPDTQYF
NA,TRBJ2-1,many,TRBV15,TGTGCCACCAGCAGAGACCGCGGGTACAATGAGCAGTTCTTC,CATSRDRGYNEQFF
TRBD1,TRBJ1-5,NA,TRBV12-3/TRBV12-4,TGTGCCAGCAGCCCCCTCCCGGGACAGGGCAATCAGCCCCAGCATTTT,CASSPLPGQGNQPQHF
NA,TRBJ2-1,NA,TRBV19,TGTGCCAGCAGGGACCTCTCCTACAATGAGCAGTTCTTC,CASRDLSYNEQFF
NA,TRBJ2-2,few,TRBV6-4,TGTGCCAGCAGTGACTCGTGGGAAGGGGAGCTGTTTTTT,CASSDSWEGELFF
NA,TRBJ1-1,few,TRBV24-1,TGTGCCACCAGTGATTTGTTTACGACAGTTGGAGCTTTCTTT,CATSDLFTTVGAFF
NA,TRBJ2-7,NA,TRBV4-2,TGTGCCAGCAGCCACGACAGACAGTTCTCCTACGAGCAGTACTTC,CASSHDRQFSYEQYF
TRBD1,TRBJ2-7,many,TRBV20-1,TGCAACGTTGCGGACAGGGTATTTCTCGAGCAGTACTTC,CNVADRVFLEQYF
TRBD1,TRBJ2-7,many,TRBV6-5,TGTGCCAGCAGTTACACCTATAGTCGGGACAGCCTTTACGAGCAGTACTTC,CASSYTYSRDSLYEQYF
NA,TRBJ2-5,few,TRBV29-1,TGCAGCGTTGAGTGGGCAGGGGCCCAAGAGACCCAGTACTTC,CSVEWAGAQETQYF
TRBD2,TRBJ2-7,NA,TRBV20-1,TGCAGTGCTAGAGACTTAGCGGGGGGGGTTGAGCAGTACTTC,CSARDLAGGVEQYF
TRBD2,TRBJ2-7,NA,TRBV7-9,TGTGCCAGCAGTGGACTAGCGATAACCTACGAGCAGTACTTC,CASSGLAITYEQYF
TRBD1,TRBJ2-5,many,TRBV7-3,TGTGCCAGCAGCGTCAGCGGAGGCAGGGGGCAAGAGACCCAGTACTTC,CASSVSGGRGQETQYF